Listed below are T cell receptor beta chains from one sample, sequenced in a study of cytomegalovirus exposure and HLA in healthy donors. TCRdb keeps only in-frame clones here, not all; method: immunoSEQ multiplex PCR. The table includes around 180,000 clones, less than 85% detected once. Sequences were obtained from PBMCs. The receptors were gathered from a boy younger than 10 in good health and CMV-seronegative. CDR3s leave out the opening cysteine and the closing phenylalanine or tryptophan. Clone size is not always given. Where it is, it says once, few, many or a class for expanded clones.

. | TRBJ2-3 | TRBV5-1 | ASSAGTPISDTQY
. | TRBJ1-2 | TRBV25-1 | ASAGDYYGYT
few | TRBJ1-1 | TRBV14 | ASSAYWNTEAF
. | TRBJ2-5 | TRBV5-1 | ASSKGDKNHQETQY
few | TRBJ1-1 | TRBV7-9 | ASSLAGGRRRAEAF
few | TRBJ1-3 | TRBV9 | ASSVGGPGQGAFSGNTIY
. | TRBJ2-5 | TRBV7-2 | ASSLGASGGRETQY
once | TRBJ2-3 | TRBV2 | ASSRPGRDTQY
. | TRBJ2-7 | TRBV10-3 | AISSGQGAYEQY
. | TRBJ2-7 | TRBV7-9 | ASSRRRTGADEQY
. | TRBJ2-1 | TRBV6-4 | ASSESLWDRGYNEQF
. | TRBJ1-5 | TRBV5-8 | ASSSLSQGFPQPQH
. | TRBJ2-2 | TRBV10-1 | ASSEAGGTGELF
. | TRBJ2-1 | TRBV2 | ASTPLAGGDNEQF
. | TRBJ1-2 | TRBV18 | ASSPPGGLGYGYT
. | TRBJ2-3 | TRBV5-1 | ASSFRSGTGGTDTQY
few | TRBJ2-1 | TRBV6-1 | ASSGGVGEQF
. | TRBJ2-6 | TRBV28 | ASSTGGSGANVLT
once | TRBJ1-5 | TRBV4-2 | ASSQDRGTGTYSNQPQH
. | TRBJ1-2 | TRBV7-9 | ASRPPGTVNGYT
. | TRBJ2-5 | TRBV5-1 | ASSQYQETQY
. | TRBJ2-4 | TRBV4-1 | ASSQPTRGRTKNIQY
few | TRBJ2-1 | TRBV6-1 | ASSERSHEQF
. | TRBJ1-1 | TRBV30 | ASITVNTEAF
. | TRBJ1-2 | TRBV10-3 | AIRDRRNWYGYT
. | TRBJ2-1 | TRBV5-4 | ASSFGGSNNEQF
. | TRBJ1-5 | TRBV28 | ASSYLQGANQPQH
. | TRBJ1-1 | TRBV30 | AWSAGGQAPAF
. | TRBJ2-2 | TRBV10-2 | ASSEFQGRNTGELF
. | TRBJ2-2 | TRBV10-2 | ASSDTSGLAGVSTGELF
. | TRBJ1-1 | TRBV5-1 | ASSGGLSSEAF
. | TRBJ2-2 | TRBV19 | ASSSARNPNTGELF
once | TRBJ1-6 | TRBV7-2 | ASRLDRGLNNSPLH
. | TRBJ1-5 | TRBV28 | ASRPPGQGVIQPQH
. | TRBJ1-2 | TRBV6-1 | ASSDSGVQWKGGYT
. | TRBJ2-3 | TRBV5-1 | ASSLRASGRVTDTQY
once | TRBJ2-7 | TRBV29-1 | SAGTGVYEQY
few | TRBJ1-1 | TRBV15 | ATSIGQGWNTEAF
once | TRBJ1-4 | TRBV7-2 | ASSFDRGANEKLF
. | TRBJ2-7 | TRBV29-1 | SVAFRLAGVGEQY
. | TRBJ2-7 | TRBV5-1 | ASSPVRTSGIDEQY
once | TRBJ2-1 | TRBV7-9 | ASSLDLLGGRANEQF
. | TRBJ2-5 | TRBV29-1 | SVFGGRARTQY
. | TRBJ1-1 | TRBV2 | ASTEQTIPF
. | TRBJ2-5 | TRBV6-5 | AAGGRLKTQY
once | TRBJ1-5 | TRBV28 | ASSPTTTGSQPQH
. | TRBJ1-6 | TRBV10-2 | ASSGGQGGSLVLSPLH
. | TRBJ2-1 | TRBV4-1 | ASSYRGDPYNEQF
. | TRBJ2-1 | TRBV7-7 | ASSLALAGQGNEQF
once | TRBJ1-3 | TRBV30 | AWVGQGNTIY
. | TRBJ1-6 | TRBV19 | ASSLPGGQGASPLH
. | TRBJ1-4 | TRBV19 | ASSARIGTVDEKLF
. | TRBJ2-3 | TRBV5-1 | ASSISSGSTDTQY
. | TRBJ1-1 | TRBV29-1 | SGVVGANTEAF
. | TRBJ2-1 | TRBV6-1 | ASSDIQGEWQF